This is a list of T cell receptor beta chains from one sample in a study of T cell responses to AZD1222 COVID-19 vaccine. Sequencing used immunoSEQ multiplex PCR; TCRdb keeps in-frame clones, though not all of them. The data hold around 120,000 clones, with around 86% observed a single time. Sequenced here: peripheral blood, sampled on day 0 of AZD1222 vaccination. These receptors originate from an adult in good health. The CDR3 runs from the conserved cysteine through the conserved F or W. A D gene is named only where the DNA matches it firmly. For some rows the clone size is stated as once, few or many, or as a class when expanded; others skip it.

V gene	D gene	clone size	J gene	CDR3 DNA	CDR3 protein
TRBV5-4	.	.	TRBJ1-4	TGTGCCAGCAGCCAGGATGGGAGGGCGGGTGAAAAACTGTTTTTT	CASSQDGRAGEKLFF
TRBV4-2	.	.	TRBJ1-2	TGTGCCAGCAGGGGGCTCTCAAATTATGGCTACACCTTC	CASRGLSNYGYTF
TRBV2	.	.	TRBJ1-4	TGTGCCAGCAGGCTGGACAGTCTGTTTTTT	CASRLDSLFF
TRBV28	.	.	TRBJ2-1	TGTGCCTCCCTACCGGGTTTTGGGACCTCAAACGGTTATGAGCAGTTCTTC	CASLPGFGTSNGYEQFF
TRBV6-5	TRBD1	.	TRBJ1-1	TGTGCCGGCGAGACAGGGGACCGGCGAACTGAAGCTTTCTTT	CAGETGDRRTEAFF
TRBV11-3	.	.	TRBJ1-1	TGTGCCAGCAGCTTCGGTTATAGCACTGAAGCTTTCTTT	CASSFGYSTEAFF
TRBV27	.	.	TRBJ2-7	TGTGCCAGCAGTTTCACACCCAGGGGCTTAGGGTACGAGCAGTACTTC	CASSFTPRGLGYEQYF
TRBV27	TRBD2	.	TRBJ2-7	TGTGCCAGCAAGCCCGGACTAGCGGGGGTCTACGAGCAGTACTTC	CASKPGLAGVYEQYF
TRBV18	TRBD2	.	TRBJ2-5	TGTGCCAGCTCATCGGGACTAGAAGAGACCCAGTACTTC	CASSSGLEETQYF
TRBV29-1	.	.	TRBJ1-1	TGCAGCGTCGCCGGAATGGTGATCCCACCGGCTTTCTTT	CSVAGMVIPPAFF
TRBV7-2	.	.	TRBJ1-1	TGTGCCAGCAGCTCTCTACCAGGGATTGAAGCTTTCTTT	CASSSLPGIEAFF
TRBV2	.	.	TRBJ1-5	TGTGCCAGCAGTGCTGAAGGGTATAGCAATCAGCCCCAGCATTTT	CASSAEGYSNQPQHF
TRBV29-1	.	.	TRBJ1-1	TGCAGCGTTGGACAAGGTGGCTTCAGGGGTGAAGCTTTCTTT	CSVGQGGFRGEAFF
TRBV12-3/TRBV12-4	.	.	TRBJ2-1	TGTGCCAGCGGGGTGGGCTACAATGAGCAGTTCTTC	CASGVGYNEQFF
TRBV5-8	TRBD1	.	TRBJ2-2	TGTGCCAGCAGCTACCGGGACAGGACCACCGGGGAGCTGTTTTTT	CASSYRDRTTGELFF
TRBV6-4	.	.	TRBJ2-1	TGTGCCAGCAGTGATTCGGGAACAGACTACAATGAGCAGTTCTTC	CASSDSGTDYNEQFF
TRBV12-5	TRBD1	once	TRBJ1-1	TGTGCTAGTGGTTTGGTACAGGGGTCGAACACTGAAGCTTTCTTT	CASGLVQGSNTEAFF
TRBV2	.	.	TRBJ1-3	TGTGCCAGCAGTGAAAGCAGCCGAAACACCATATATTTT	CASSESSRNTIYF
TRBV7-8	.	.	TRBJ1-2	TGTGCCAGCAGCCCCTGGGAGGCGGCGTCGGCTAACTATGGCTACACCTTC	CASSPWEAASANYGYTF
TRBV9	TRBD1	.	TRBJ1-1	TGTGCCAGCAGCCCTGGGACAGGGGCTCGGGCTTTCTTT	CASSPGTGARAFF
TRBV14	.	.	TRBJ2-3	TGTGCCAGCAGCCAAGTGGGGGGGGCCGCAGATACGCAGTATTTT	CASSQVGGAADTQYF
TRBV19	.	.	TRBJ2-7	TGTGCCAGTAGCACCCTCGGTACCTACGAGCAGTACTTC	CASSTLGTYEQYF
TRBV19	.	.	TRBJ2-5	TGTGCCAGTAGTATAGCGGAACAAGAGACCCAGTACTTC	CASSIAEQETQYF
TRBV30	.	once	TRBJ1-2	TGTGCCTGGAGTGGGCTTGGCTACACCTTC	CAWSGLGYTF
TRBV11-2	.	.	TRBJ2-3	TGTGCCAGCAGGTTAATAGGACAGTCGTCGGATACGCAGTATTTT	CASRLIGQSSDTQYF
TRBV7-9	TRBD1	.	TRBJ1-2	TGTGCCAGCAGCCCCAGAGGGGGACAGGCCTATGGCTACACCTTC	CASSPRGGQAYGYTF
TRBV7-6	.	.	TRBJ2-1	TGTGCCAGCAGCGTACAGGGTTATGAGCAGTTCTTC	CASSVQGYEQFF
TRBV12-5	TRBD1	.	TRBJ1-2	TGTGCTAGTGGTTCGGAAGAGGGACAGCTCTATGGCTACACCTTC	CASGSEEGQLYGYTF